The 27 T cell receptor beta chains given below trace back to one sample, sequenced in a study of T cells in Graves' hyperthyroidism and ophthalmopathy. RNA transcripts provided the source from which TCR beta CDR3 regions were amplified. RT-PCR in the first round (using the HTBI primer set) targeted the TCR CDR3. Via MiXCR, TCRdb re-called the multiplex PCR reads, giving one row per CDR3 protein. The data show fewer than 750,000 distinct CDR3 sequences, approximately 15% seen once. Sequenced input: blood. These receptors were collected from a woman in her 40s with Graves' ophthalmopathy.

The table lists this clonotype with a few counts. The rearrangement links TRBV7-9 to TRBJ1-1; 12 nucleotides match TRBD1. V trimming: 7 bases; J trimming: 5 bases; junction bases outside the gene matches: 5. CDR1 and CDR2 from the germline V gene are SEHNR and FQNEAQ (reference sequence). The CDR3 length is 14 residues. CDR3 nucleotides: TGTGCCAGCATTCGGGACAGGGGGCGGACTGAAGCTTTCTTT. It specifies CASIRDRGRTEAFF.

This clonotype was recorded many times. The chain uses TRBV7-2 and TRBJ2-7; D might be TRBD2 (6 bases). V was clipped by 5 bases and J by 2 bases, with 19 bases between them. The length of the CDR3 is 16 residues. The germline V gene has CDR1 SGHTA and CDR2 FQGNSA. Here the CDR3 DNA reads TGTGCCAGCAGCGTACGGGGTGGCGGGATCGCCTACGAGCAGTACTTC. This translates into CASSVRGGGIAYEQYF.

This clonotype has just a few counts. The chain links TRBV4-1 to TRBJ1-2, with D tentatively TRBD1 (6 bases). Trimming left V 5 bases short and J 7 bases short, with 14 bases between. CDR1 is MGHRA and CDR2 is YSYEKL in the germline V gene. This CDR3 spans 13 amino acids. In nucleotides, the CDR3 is TGCGCCAGCAGCGGAATTGGGGGCTCTGGCTACACCTTC. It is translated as CASSGIGGSGYTF.

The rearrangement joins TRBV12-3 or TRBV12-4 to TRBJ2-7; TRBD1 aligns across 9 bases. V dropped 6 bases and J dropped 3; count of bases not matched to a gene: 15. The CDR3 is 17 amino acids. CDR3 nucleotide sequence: TGTGCCAGCAGCTTTCGGGCAGGGACAGGGTCACACTACGAGCAGTACTTC. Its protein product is CASSFRAGTGSHYEQYF.

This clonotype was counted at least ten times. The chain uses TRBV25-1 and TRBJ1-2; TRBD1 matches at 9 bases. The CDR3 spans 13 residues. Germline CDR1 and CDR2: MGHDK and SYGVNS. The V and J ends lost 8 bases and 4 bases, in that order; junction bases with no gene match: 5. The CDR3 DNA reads TGTGCCAGCGGGACAGGGATAGGCTATGGCTACACCTTC. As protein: CASGTGIGYGYTF.

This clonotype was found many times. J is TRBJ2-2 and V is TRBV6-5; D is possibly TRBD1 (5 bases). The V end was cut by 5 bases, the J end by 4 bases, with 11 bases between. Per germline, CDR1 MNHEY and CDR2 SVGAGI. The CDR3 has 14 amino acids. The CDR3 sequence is CASSIDSGTGELFF. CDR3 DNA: TGTGCCAGCAGTATTGACAGTGGCACCGGGGAGCTGTTTTTT.

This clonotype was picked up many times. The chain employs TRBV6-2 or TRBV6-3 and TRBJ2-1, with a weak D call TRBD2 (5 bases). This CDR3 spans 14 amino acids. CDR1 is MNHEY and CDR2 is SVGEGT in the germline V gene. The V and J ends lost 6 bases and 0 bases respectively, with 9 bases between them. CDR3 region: CASSLEDSYNEQFF. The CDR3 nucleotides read TGTGCCAGCAGCCTGGAGGACTCCTACAATGAGCAGTTCTTC.

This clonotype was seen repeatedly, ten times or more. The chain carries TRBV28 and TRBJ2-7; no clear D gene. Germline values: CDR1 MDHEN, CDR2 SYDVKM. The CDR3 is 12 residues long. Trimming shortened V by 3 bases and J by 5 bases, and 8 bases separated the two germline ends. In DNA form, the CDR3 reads TGTGCCAGCAGTTTGTCACGCAACGAGCAGTACTTC. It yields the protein CASSLSRNEQYF.

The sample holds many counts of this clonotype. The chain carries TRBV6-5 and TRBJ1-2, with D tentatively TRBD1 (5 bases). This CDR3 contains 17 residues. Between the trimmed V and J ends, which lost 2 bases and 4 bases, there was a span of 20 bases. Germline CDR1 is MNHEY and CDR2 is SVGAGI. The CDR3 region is CASSYGVHNQGTYGYTF. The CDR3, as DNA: TGTGCCAGCAGTTACGGGGTCCACAACCAGGGTACCTATGGCTACACCTTC.

CDR3 in amino acids: CASSPSYGGFPYEQYF. The DNA for the CDR3 is TGTGCCAGCAGCCCTTCATACGGGGGGTTTCCCTACGAGCAGTACTTC. The rearrangement joins TRBV3-1 to TRBJ2-7, with TRBD2 identical over 7 bases. Germline V CDR1 and CDR2: LGHDT, YNNKEL (reference sequence). V was pared by 4 bases and J by 2 bases, with 11 bases of the junction left unmatched. The length of the CDR3 is 16 residues.

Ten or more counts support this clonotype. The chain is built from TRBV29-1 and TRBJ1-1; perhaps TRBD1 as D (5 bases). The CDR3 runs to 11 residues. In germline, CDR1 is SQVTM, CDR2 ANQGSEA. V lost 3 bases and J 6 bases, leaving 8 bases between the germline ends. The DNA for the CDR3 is TGCAGCGTTGACTGGGGGGCTGAAGCTTTCTTT. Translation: CSVDWGAEAFF.

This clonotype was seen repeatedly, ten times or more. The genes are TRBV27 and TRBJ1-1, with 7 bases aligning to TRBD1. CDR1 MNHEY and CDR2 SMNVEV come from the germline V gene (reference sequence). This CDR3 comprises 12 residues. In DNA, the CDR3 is TGTGGCAGGGGGGAGGTCAGAACTGAAGCTTTCTTT. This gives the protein CGRGEVRTEAFF.

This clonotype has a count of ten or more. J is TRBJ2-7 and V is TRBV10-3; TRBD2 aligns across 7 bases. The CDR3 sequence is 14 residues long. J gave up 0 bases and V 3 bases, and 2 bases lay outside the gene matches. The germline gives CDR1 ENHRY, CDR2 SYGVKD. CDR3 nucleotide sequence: TGTGCCATCAGTGAAGCTAGCGGCTCCTACGAGCAGTACTTC. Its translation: CAISEASGSYEQYF.

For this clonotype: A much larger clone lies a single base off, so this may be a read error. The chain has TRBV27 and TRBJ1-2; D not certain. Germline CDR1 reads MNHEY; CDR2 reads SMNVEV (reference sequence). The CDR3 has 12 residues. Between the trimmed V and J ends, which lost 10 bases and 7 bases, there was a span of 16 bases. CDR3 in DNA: TGTGCCACCCGGAGTCTGTCTATTGGCTACACCTTC. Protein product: CATRSLSIGYTF.

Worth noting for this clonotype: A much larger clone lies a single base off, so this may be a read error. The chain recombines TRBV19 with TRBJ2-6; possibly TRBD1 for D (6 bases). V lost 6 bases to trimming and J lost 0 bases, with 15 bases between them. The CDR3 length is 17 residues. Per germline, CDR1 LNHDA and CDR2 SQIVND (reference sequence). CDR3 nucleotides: TGTGCCAGTAGCTTCTCTGACAGGCCCTCTGGGGCCAACGTCCTGACTTTC. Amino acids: CASSFSDRPSGANVLTF.

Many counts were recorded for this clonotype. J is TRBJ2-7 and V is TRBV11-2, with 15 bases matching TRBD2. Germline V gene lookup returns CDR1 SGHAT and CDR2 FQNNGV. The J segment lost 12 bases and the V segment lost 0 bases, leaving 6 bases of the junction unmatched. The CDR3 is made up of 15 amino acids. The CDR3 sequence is CASSLESGLAGGRYF. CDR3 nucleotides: TGTGCCAGCAGCTTAGAATCGGGACTAGCGGGAGGTCGGTACTTC.

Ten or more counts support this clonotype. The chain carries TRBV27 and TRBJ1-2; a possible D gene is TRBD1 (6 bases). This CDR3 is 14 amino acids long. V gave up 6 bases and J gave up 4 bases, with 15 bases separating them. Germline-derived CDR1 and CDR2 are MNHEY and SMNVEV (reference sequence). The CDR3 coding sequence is TGTGCCAGCAGACCTAGGGGGGCAGGCTATGGCTACACCTTC. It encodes CASRPRGAGYGYTF.

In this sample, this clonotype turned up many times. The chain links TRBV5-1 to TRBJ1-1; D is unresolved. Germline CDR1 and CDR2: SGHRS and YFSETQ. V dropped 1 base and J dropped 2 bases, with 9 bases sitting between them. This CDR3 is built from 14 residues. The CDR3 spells CASSLTLLNTEAFF. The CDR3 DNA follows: TGCGCCAGCAGCTTGACTCTTCTAAACACTGAAGCTTTCTTT.

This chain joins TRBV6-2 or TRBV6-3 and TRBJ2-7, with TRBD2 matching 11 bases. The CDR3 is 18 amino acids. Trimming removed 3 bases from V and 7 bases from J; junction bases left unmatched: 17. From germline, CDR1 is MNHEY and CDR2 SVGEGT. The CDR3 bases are TGTGCCAGCAGTTATACTGGCCTAGCGGGAGGAAAAGCCGGTGAGCAGTACTTC. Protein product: CASSYTGLAGGKAGEQYF.

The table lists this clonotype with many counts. The CDR3 sequence is CSVQEGGNTEAFF. The CDR3 DNA is TGCAGCGTTCAGGAGGGGGGAAACACTGAAGCTTTCTTT. The chain couples TRBV29-1 to TRBJ1-1; weak D call: TRBD1 (6 bases). This CDR3 region has 13 residues. The V end was cut by 5 bases, the J end by 2 bases, with 12 bases between. Germline CDR1 reads SQVTM; CDR2 reads ANQGSEA. The variable domain in full, completed from reference TRBV29-1 and TRBJ1-1, reads SAVISQKPSRDICQRGTSLTIQCQVDSQVTMMFWYRQQPGQSLTLIATANQGSEATYESGFVIDKFPISRPNLTFSTLTVSNMSPEDSSIYLCSVQEGGNTEAFFGQGTRLTVV.

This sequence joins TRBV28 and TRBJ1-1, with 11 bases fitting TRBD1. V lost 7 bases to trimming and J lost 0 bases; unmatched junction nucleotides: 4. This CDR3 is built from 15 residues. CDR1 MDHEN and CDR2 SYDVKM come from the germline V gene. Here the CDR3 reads CASKGTGGMNTEAFF. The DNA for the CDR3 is TGTGCCAGCAAGGGGACAGGGGGGATGAACACTGAAGCTTTCTTT.

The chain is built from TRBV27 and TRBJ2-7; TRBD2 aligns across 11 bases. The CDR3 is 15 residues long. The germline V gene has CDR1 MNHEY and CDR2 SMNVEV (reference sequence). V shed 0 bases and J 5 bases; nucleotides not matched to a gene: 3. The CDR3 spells CASSLSSGGANEQYF. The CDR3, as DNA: TGTGCCAGCAGTTTATCTAGCGGGGGGGCCAACGAGCAGTACTTC.

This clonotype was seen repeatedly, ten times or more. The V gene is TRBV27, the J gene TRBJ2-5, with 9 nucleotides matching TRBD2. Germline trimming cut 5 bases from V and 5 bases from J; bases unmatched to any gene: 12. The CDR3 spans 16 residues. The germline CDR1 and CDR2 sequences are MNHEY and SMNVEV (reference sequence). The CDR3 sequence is CASSPEVAGATETQYF. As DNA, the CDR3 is TGTGCCAGCAGTCCCGAGGTAGCGGGGGCCACCGAGACCCAGTACTTC.

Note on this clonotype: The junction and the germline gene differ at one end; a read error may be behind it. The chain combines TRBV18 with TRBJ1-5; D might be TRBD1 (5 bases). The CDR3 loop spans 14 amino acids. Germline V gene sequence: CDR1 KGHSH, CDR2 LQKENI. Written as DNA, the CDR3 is TGTGCCAACTCACGCAATGGGGGTGATCAGCCCCAGCATTTT. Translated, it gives CANSRNGGDQPQHF.

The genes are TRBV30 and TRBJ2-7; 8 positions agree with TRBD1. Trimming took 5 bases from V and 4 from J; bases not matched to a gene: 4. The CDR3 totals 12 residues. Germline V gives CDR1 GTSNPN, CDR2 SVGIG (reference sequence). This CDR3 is CAWDRGDYEQYF. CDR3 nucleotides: TGTGCCTGGGACAGGGGAGATTACGAGCAGTACTTC.

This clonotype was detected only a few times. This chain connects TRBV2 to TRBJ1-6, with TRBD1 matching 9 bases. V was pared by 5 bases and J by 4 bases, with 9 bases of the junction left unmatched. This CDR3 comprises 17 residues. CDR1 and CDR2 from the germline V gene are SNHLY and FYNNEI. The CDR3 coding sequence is TGTGCCAGCAGTTCGGGGGACAGGGTGGGATATAATTCACCCCTCCACTTT. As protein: CASSSGDRVGYNSPLHF. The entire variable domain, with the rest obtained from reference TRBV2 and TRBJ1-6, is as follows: EPEVTQTPSHQVTQMGQEVILRCVPISNHLYFYWYRQILGQKVEFLVSFYNNEISEKSEIFDDQFSVERPDGSNFTLKIRSTKLEDSAMYFCASSSGDRVGYNSPLHFGNGTRLTVT.

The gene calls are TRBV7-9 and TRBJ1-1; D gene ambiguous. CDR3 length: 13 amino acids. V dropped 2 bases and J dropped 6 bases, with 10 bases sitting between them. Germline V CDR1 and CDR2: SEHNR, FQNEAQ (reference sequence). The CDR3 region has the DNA TGTGCCAGCAGCTTAAGTAGGGAACCTGAAGCTTTCTTT. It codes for CASSLSREPEAFF.